The entry below describes one T cell receptor beta chain. The record originates from a study of shared clonotypes between healthy human individuals. Per germline, CDR1 MDHEN and CDR2 SYDVKM. The V end was cut by 1 base, the J end by 2 bases, with 17 bases between. The CDR3 covers 17 residues. Only in-frame clones appear in the TCRdb table, and some are missing; sequencing was by immunoSEQ multiplex PCR. This sample has some 200,000 clones, with 66% found just once. The sequence was obtained from a man aged 30 to 39 in good health. This sequence joins TRBV28 and TRBJ1-2, with D possibly TRBD1 on 5 matching bases. The sample was memory CD4+ T cells sorted from blood. As for subset: CD45RA-negative fraction. The CDR3 nucleotides read TGTGCCAGCAGTTTATTTACGGGAACGCGGACAAACTATGGCTACACCTTC. This translates into CASSLFTGTRTNYGYTF.